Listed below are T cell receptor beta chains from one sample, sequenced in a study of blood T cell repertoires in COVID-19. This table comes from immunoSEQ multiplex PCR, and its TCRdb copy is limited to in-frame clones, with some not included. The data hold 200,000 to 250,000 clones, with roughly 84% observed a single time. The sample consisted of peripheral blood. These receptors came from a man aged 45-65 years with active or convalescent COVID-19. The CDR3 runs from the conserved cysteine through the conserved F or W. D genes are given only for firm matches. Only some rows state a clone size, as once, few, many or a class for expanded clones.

CDR3nt: TGTGCCAGCAGCGGGCGGGGAGGTGAGCAGTTCTTC
CDR3aa: CASSGRGGEQFF
d_gene: .
abundance: once
v_gene: TRBV7-2
j_gene: TRBJ2-1

CDR3nt: TGCGCCAGCAGCCAAGATAGGCGGGGGTCATACAATGAGCAGTTCTTC
CDR3aa: CASSQDRRGSYNEQFF
d_gene: TRBD2
abundance: .
v_gene: TRBV4-3
j_gene: TRBJ2-1

CDR3nt: TGTGCCAGCAGCTCGACTAGCGGGAGAATAACCGGGGAGCTGTTTTTT
CDR3aa: CASSSTSGRITGELFF
d_gene: TRBD2
abundance: .
v_gene: TRBV7-3
j_gene: TRBJ2-2

CDR3nt: TGTGCCACCAGCAGGGGGCCCTTAACCGAGCAGTTCTTC
CDR3aa: CATSRGPLTEQFF
d_gene: .
abundance: .
v_gene: TRBV15
j_gene: TRBJ2-1

CDR3nt: TGTGCCAGCAGCAGCGGCCGCCACAATGAGCAGTTCTTC
CDR3aa: CASSSGRHNEQFF
d_gene: .
abundance: .
v_gene: TRBV7-2
j_gene: TRBJ2-1

CDR3nt: TGTGCCAGCACCCGAGAATGGACAGTGACAAATGAGCAGTTCTTC
CDR3aa: CASTREWTVTNEQFF
d_gene: .
abundance: .
v_gene: TRBV2
j_gene: TRBJ2-1

CDR3nt: TGTGCCAGCAGCGTTCAAGGGACTAGCAGTTACAATGAGCAGTTCTTC
CDR3aa: CASSVQGTSSYNEQFF
d_gene: TRBD2
abundance: few
v_gene: TRBV9
j_gene: TRBJ2-1

CDR3nt: TGCAGCGTTTACAGGGGCAGCACTGAAGCTTTCTTT
CDR3aa: CSVYRGSTEAFF
d_gene: TRBD1
abundance: .
v_gene: TRBV29-1
j_gene: TRBJ1-1

CDR3nt: TGTGCCAGCAGCCGGACTAGCCTAGGGTCCTACAATGAGCAGTTCTTC
CDR3aa: CASSRTSLGSYNEQFF
d_gene: TRBD2
abundance: .
v_gene: TRBV6-2/TRBV6-3
j_gene: TRBJ2-1

CDR3nt: TGTGCCAGCAGCTCAGGACAGGGACAACTTACCACAGATACGCAGTATTTT
CDR3aa: CASSSGQGQLTTDTQYF
d_gene: TRBD1
abundance: once
v_gene: TRBV7-9
j_gene: TRBJ2-3

CDR3nt: TGTGCCAGTAGTTCTCCCTTGGACAGGGGAGGAAATCAGCCCCAGCATTTT
CDR3aa: CASSSPLDRGGNQPQHF
d_gene: TRBD1
abundance: .
v_gene: TRBV19
j_gene: TRBJ1-5

CDR3nt: TGCGCCAGCAGCTTGACAGGGGGCGCCGAGTATGGCTACACCTTC
CDR3aa: CASSLTGGAEYGYTF
d_gene: TRBD1
abundance: few
v_gene: TRBV5-1
j_gene: TRBJ1-2

CDR3nt: TGTGCCAGCAGCCGTTACCTACAGGGCTCTGGAAACACCATATATTTT
CDR3aa: CASSRYLQGSGNTIYF
d_gene: .
abundance: .
v_gene: TRBV3-1/TRBV3-2
j_gene: TRBJ1-3

CDR3nt: TGTGCCAGCAGTTTATATTTACGGGTGATGGATACGCAGTATTTT
CDR3aa: CASSLYLRVMDTQYF
d_gene: .
abundance: once
v_gene: TRBV28
j_gene: TRBJ2-3

CDR3nt: TGTGCCAGCAGCCAAGTAGGGACTAGCGGATACCTCTACGAGCAGTACTTC
CDR3aa: CASSQVGTSGYLYEQYF
d_gene: TRBD2
abundance: .
v_gene: TRBV3-1/TRBV3-2
j_gene: TRBJ2-7

CDR3nt: TGTGCCAGTAGCGACCTAGATAATTCACCCCTCCACTTT
CDR3aa: CASSDLDNSPLHF
d_gene: .
abundance: few
v_gene: TRBV19
j_gene: TRBJ1-6

CDR3nt: TGTGCCAGCAGCCCCGAAACCGGGACAGGGGGCTTCTACGAGCAGTACTTC
CDR3aa: CASSPETGTGGFYEQYF
d_gene: TRBD1
abundance: .
v_gene: TRBV5-6
j_gene: TRBJ2-7

CDR3nt: TGTGCCAGCGCCCGTCGGCTAGCGGGGGAGAGGGGGGAGACCCAGTACTTC
CDR3aa: CASARRLAGERGETQYF
d_gene: TRBD2
abundance: .
v_gene: TRBV27
j_gene: TRBJ2-5

CDR3nt: TGTGCCAGCAGTTACTCGAGGGGGGGGAACTATGGCTACACCTTC
CDR3aa: CASSYSRGGNYGYTF
d_gene: .
abundance: .
v_gene: TRBV6-6
j_gene: TRBJ1-2

CDR3nt: TGTGCCAGCAGCCAAGATAACGCCGGGGATGGATCACCCCTCCACTTT
CDR3aa: CASSQDNAGDGSPLHF
d_gene: .
abundance: .
v_gene: TRBV3-1/TRBV3-2
j_gene: TRBJ1-6

CDR3nt: TGCGCCAGCAGCTTGGGGGTAGGGGGCGATGGTCAGCCCCAGCATTTT
CDR3aa: CASSLGVGGDGQPQHF
d_gene: TRBD1
abundance: .
v_gene: TRBV5-1
j_gene: TRBJ1-5

CDR3nt: TGTGCCAGCAGTTCCGTTCAAGCAGGGGTTGAGCAGTTCTTC
CDR3aa: CASSSVQAGVEQFF
d_gene: .
abundance: .
v_gene: TRBV6-2/TRBV6-3
j_gene: TRBJ2-1

CDR3nt: TGTGCCAGTAGTATGCCCGGACAGGATGAAAAACTGTTTTTT
CDR3aa: CASSMPGQDEKLFF
d_gene: TRBD1
abundance: .
v_gene: TRBV19
j_gene: TRBJ1-4

CDR3nt: TGTGCCAGCAGTTACTCAAGGGGAGGAACTGAAGCTTTCTTT
CDR3aa: CASSYSRGGTEAFF
d_gene: .
abundance: .
v_gene: TRBV6-5
j_gene: TRBJ1-1

CDR3nt: TGTGCCAGCAGCGAGGACAGGTTCTCTGGAAACACCATATATTTT
CDR3aa: CASSEDRFSGNTIYF
d_gene: TRBD1
abundance: .
v_gene: TRBV9
j_gene: TRBJ1-3

CDR3nt: TGTGCCAGCAGGGACAGGCACGGGGAGACCCAGTACTTC
CDR3aa: CASRDRHGETQYF
d_gene: TRBD1
abundance: .
v_gene: TRBV7-8
j_gene: TRBJ2-5

CDR3nt: TGTGCCAGCAGCTTAGGGGACTCAAGGGTCCGGGGCTACACCTTC
CDR3aa: CASSLGDSRVRGYTF
d_gene: .
abundance: .
v_gene: TRBV7-6
j_gene: TRBJ1-2

CDR3nt: TGTGCCAGCAAAGTGGATAGCGGCACCACAGATACGCAGTATTTT
CDR3aa: CASKVDSGTTDTQYF
d_gene: .
abundance: .
v_gene: TRBV9
j_gene: TRBJ2-3

CDR3nt: TGTGCCAGACGGACAGGGCAATATAGCAATCAGCCCCAGCATTTT
CDR3aa: CARRTGQYSNQPQHF
d_gene: TRBD1
abundance: .
v_gene: TRBV6-5
j_gene: TRBJ1-5

CDR3nt: TGTGCCAGCAGTGGGCCAGGGAGGGATATGAGTGGCTACACCTTC
CDR3aa: CASSGPGRDMSGYTF
d_gene: .
abundance: .
v_gene: TRBV27
j_gene: TRBJ1-2

CDR3nt: TGTGCCATAGACAGGGGGCCGGGTGAAAAACTGTTTTTT
CDR3aa: CAIDRGPGEKLFF
d_gene: TRBD1
abundance: .
v_gene: TRBV24-1
j_gene: TRBJ1-4

CDR3nt: TGTGCCAGCTCACCTAACCCGGACAGCGATGAGCAGTTCTTC
CDR3aa: CASSPNPDSDEQFF
d_gene: .
abundance: few
v_gene: TRBV18
j_gene: TRBJ2-1

CDR3nt: TGTGCCAGCAGCTTTTCGGGCACAGATACGCAGTATTTT
CDR3aa: CASSFSGTDTQYF
d_gene: .
abundance: few
v_gene: TRBV7-9
j_gene: TRBJ2-3

CDR3nt: TGTGCCAGCAGTAGACTTGGCTACGAGCAGTACTTC
CDR3aa: CASSRLGYEQYF
d_gene: .
abundance: .
v_gene: TRBV5-4
j_gene: TRBJ2-7

CDR3nt: TGTGCCAGCAGCTTGAAGACAGAATCATTTTACAACTATGGCTACACCTTC
CDR3aa: CASSLKTESFYNYGYTF
d_gene: .
abundance: .
v_gene: TRBV7-2
j_gene: TRBJ1-2

CDR3nt: TGTGCCAGCAGCCCCCCCGCCGGGGGTACAACCGGGGAGCTGTTTTTT
CDR3aa: CASSPPAGGTTGELFF
d_gene: .
abundance: .
v_gene: TRBV11-2
j_gene: TRBJ2-2

CDR3nt: TGTGCCAGCAGTTACACATGGGAAGGGGGCAACTATGGCTACACCTTC
CDR3aa: CASSYTWEGGNYGYTF
d_gene: TRBD1
abundance: .
v_gene: TRBV6-5
j_gene: TRBJ1-2

CDR3nt: TGTGCCAGCAGCGCACTAGCGGGAGCAGATACGCAGTATTTT
CDR3aa: CASSALAGADTQYF
d_gene: TRBD2
abundance: .
v_gene: TRBV9
j_gene: TRBJ2-3

CDR3nt: TGTGCCAGGACCGTTAGCGGGAGGAGATCCTACGAGCAGTACTTC
CDR3aa: CARTVSGRRSYEQYF
d_gene: TRBD2
abundance: once
v_gene: TRBV27
j_gene: TRBJ2-7

CDR3nt: TGTGCCAGCAGCTTAATAGGGGGGGCTCACAATTCACCCCTCCACTTT
CDR3aa: CASSLIGGAHNSPLHF
d_gene: .
abundance: few
v_gene: TRBV7-3
j_gene: TRBJ1-6

CDR3nt: TGTGCCAGCAGCTTTCGGGATACGCAGTATTTT
CDR3aa: CASSFRDTQYF
d_gene: .
abundance: .
v_gene: TRBV7-9
j_gene: TRBJ2-3

CDR3nt: TGTGCCAGCAGTTTCGGGACAGGGGGCCATTCACCCCTCCACTTT
CDR3aa: CASSFGTGGHSPLHF
d_gene: TRBD1
abundance: .
v_gene: TRBV28
j_gene: TRBJ1-6

CDR3nt: TGTGCCAGCAGTTACACGCAGGGGGCTGGGGATCAGCCCCAGCATTTT
CDR3aa: CASSYTQGAGDQPQHF
d_gene: TRBD1
abundance: once
v_gene: TRBV6-2/TRBV6-3
j_gene: TRBJ1-5

CDR3nt: TGTGCCAGCAGCCAGGGAGGCCTTTACTCTGGAAACACCATATATTTT
CDR3aa: CASSQGGLYSGNTIYF
d_gene: .
abundance: .
v_gene: TRBV14
j_gene: TRBJ1-3

CDR3nt: TGTGCCAGCAGTTACTCGAATCAACTTTACGAGCAGTACTTC
CDR3aa: CASSYSNQLYEQYF
d_gene: .
abundance: .
v_gene: TRBV6-2/TRBV6-3
j_gene: TRBJ2-7

CDR3nt: TGTGCCAGCAGTGTAAATGGAGGGCTAGCGGGGGAAGAGACCCAGTACTTC
CDR3aa: CASSVNGGLAGEETQYF
d_gene: TRBD2
abundance: .
v_gene: TRBV6-1
j_gene: TRBJ2-5

CDR3nt: TGCGCCAGCAGCCCCTCACCCGGGACAGGGAACACTGAAGCTTTCTTT
CDR3aa: CASSPSPGTGNTEAFF
d_gene: TRBD1
abundance: once
v_gene: TRBV5-1
j_gene: TRBJ1-1

CDR3nt: TGTGCCATCAGTGAGCGGGACAGGGGGGGGGATACGCAGTATTTT
CDR3aa: CAISERDRGGDTQYF
d_gene: TRBD1
abundance: .
v_gene: TRBV10-3
j_gene: TRBJ2-3

CDR3nt: TGTGCCAGCAGCCTGGTGTTTCGGGAGACCCAGTACTTC
CDR3aa: CASSLVFRETQYF
d_gene: .
abundance: .
v_gene: TRBV5-6
j_gene: TRBJ2-5

CDR3nt: TGTGCCAGTAGTACCGGACTAGCGGATACCTACGAGCAGTACTTC
CDR3aa: CASSTGLADTYEQYF
d_gene: TRBD2
abundance: .
v_gene: TRBV19
j_gene: TRBJ2-7